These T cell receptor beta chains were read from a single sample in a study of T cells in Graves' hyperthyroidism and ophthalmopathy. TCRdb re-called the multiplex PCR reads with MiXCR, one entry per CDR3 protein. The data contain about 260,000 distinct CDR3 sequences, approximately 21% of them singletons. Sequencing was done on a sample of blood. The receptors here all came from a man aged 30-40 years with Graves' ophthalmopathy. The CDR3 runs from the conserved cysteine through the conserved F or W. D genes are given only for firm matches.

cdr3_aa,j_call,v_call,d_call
CASSLGPGATGELFF,TRBJ2-2,TRBV5-1,.
CSASRSRGELFF,TRBJ2-2,TRBV20-1,.
CASSSIAGGPAQYF,TRBJ2-3,TRBV28,TRBD2
CASSLVQSTDTQYF,TRBJ2-3,TRBV12-3/TRBV12-4,.
CASSLTGGRTDTQYF,TRBJ2-3,TRBV7-3,.
CASSRGTSGHNEQFF,TRBJ2-1,TRBV14,TRBD2
CASSPKGDTQYF,TRBJ2-3,TRBV18,.
CASSYSTRWGGSYNEQFF,TRBJ2-1,TRBV6-5,TRBD2
CAISEINQPQHF,TRBJ1-5,TRBV10-3,.
CASSYGQGAFF,TRBJ1-1,TRBV6-5,TRBD1
CATSETNYGYTF,TRBJ1-2,TRBV24-1,.
CASSLTGTGDQPQHF,TRBJ1-5,TRBV18,TRBD1
CASRDPTNQPQHF,TRBJ1-5,TRBV2,.
CASSRTGDAETQYF,TRBJ2-5,TRBV5-1,TRBD1